The 30 T cell receptor beta chains below come from one sample, sequenced in a study of Ad26.COV2.S vaccination and SARS-CoV-2 variants. Regarding treatment: around 19 received Ad26.COV2.S at low or high dose, single or two shots; about five received placebo; per-sample allocation not given. Collection of the samples took place on day 63 after the first injection of vaccine or placebo. Measured with immunoSEQ multiplex PCR; TCRdb has only the in-frame clones, and not every one. This table has around 300,000 clones, around 89% appearing once. Material: peripheral blood, obtained in a trial of Ad26.COV2.S vaccine versus placebo. The receptor source for this set is a person between 18 and 60 years old who received the Ad26.COV2.S COVID-19 vaccine or a placebo.

The chain carries TRBV6-1 and TRBJ2-1; no reliable D call. Per germline, CDR1 MNHNS and CDR2 SASEGT. The CDR3 totals 14 residues. The V end lost 3 bases, the J end lost 3 bases, and 9 bases lay between the germline ends. The CDR3 DNA sequence: TGTGCCAGCAGTGATGGCGGAAGCTACAATGAGCAGTTCTTC. Translation: CASSDGGSYNEQFF.

J is TRBJ2-7 and V is TRBV6-1; D is uncertain. This CDR3 spans 14 amino acids. Per the germline V gene, CDR1 is MNHNS and CDR2 is SASEGT. Trimming took off 3 bases at V and 2 bases at J, with 11 bases between the two ends. This CDR3 is CASSEAGETYEQYF. CDR3 DNA: TGTGCCAGCAGTGAGGCAGGCGAAACCTACGAGCAGTACTTC.

This clone was recorded only once. The chain couples TRBV30 to TRBJ1-4, with TRBD1 matching 7 bases. Germline trimming cut 1 base from V and 8 bases from J; bases unmatched to any gene: 13. The germline V gene encodes CDR1 GTSNPN and CDR2 SVGIG (reference sequence). This CDR3 spans 16 amino acids. CDR3: CAWSGRATGAGEKLFF. The CDR3 bases are TGTGCCTGGAGTGGTCGAGCCACAGGGGCCGGGGAAAAACTGTTTTTT.

This clone was recorded a few times. The CDR3 loop reads CASSPTGTLGYTF. In DNA form, the CDR3 reads TGTGCCAGCAGCCCTACAGGGACTCTAGGCTACACCTTC. This chain connects TRBV7-9 to TRBJ1-2, with D perhaps TRBD1 (6 bases). Trimming shortened V by 5 bases and J by 8 bases, and 15 bases separated the two germline ends. CDR1 and CDR2 (germline): SEHNR, FQNEAQ (reference sequence). The CDR3 has 13 residues.

This chain uses TRBV5-6 with TRBJ2-7; 8 bases agree with TRBD1. J was trimmed by 3 bases and V by 4 bases; bases with no gene match: 6. The CDR3 is 14 amino acids. CDR1 is SGHDT, CDR2 YYEEEE, per germline. CDR3 bases: TGTGCCAGCAGCGGCGGGACAGGACACTACGAGCAGTACTTC. It is translated as CASSGGTGHYEQYF.

This clone has just one count. The CDR3 DNA reads as TGTGCCAGCTCCTTGGTGGGGGGTAATGAAGCTTTCTTT. Its translation: CASSLVGGNEAFF. The chain employs TRBV18 and TRBJ1-1, with D possibly matching TRBD1 (5 bases). This CDR3 comprises 13 residues. Germline CDR1 is KGHSH and CDR2 is LQKENI. V lost 6 bases and J lost 7, with 15 bases in between. Full variable domain (remainder filled in from reference TRBV18 and TRBJ1-1): NAGVMQNPRHLVRRRGQEARLRCSPMKGHSHVYWYRQLPEEGLKFMVYLQKENIIDESGMPKERFSAEFPKEGPSILRIQQVVRGDSAAYFCASSLVGGNEAFFGQGTRLTVV.

The chain is built from TRBV28 and TRBJ1-5, with unresolved D. Deletions cut 6 bases from V and 0 bases from J, with 12 bases between. CDR3 length: 15 amino acids. CDR1 is MDHEN, CDR2 SYDVKM, per germline. CDR3 loop: CASSTDMGSNQPQHF. Written as DNA, the CDR3 is TGTGCCAGCAGCACTGACATGGGTAGCAATCAGCCCCAGCATTTT.

The CDR3 here is CASSTLGVVAGNTEAFF. The CDR3, as DNA: TGTGCCAGTAGTACTCTTGGCGTAGTAGCCGGGAACACTGAAGCTTTCTTT. The chain carries TRBV19 and TRBJ1-1; D not resolved. V lost 4 bases and J 1 base, leaving 19 bases between the germline ends. The germline gives CDR1 LNHDA, CDR2 SQIVND (reference sequence). This CDR3 spans 17 amino acids. Variable domain in full (rest from reference TRBV19 and TRBJ1-1): DGGITQSPKYLFRKEGQNVTLSCEQNLNHDAMYWYRQDPGQGLRLIYYSQIVNDFQKGDIAEGYSVSREKKESFPLTVTSAQKNPTAFYLCASSTLGVVAGNTEAFFGQGTRLTVV.

The chain employs TRBV30 and TRBJ2-5; 7 nucleotides align to TRBD2. The CDR3 extends over 15 amino acids. The junction had 11 bases not matched to a gene; V was cut back by 2 bases and J by 5 bases. Germline lookup yields CDR1 GTSNPN and CDR2 SVGIG (reference sequence). Here the CDR3 reads CAWSRGREVRETQYF. CDR3 DNA sequence: TGTGCCTGGAGTCGGGGTCGGGAGGTTAGGGAGACCCAGTACTTC.

The chain is built from TRBV13 and TRBJ1-1; TRBD1 is a possible D gene (5 bases). Germline CDR1 PRHDT, CDR2 FYEKMQ (reference sequence). The CDR3 has 14 residues. V was trimmed by 0 bases and J by 4 bases, leaving 9 bases between them. CDR3 amino acids: CASSLGRGSTEAFF. The CDR3, as DNA: TGTGCCAGCAGCTTAGGAAGGGGCTCCACTGAAGCTTTCTTT.

The CDR3 DNA is TGTGCCAGTAGTATTGAACAGTGGGCGAACACCGGGGAGCTGTTTTTT. Encoded protein: CASSIEQWANTGELFF. The chain recombines TRBV19 with TRBJ2-2; D ambiguous. The germline gives CDR1 LNHDA, CDR2 SQIVND (reference sequence). This CDR3 contains 16 residues. V was clipped by 3 bases and J by 0 bases, with 11 bases between them.

The chain recombines TRBV5-1 with TRBJ1-2, with 8 nucleotides matching TRBD1. Per germline, CDR1 SGHRS and CDR2 YFSETQ. J gave up 8 bases and V 2 bases, and 5 bases lay outside the gene matches. The CDR3 totals 13 residues. CDR3 loop: CASSFGQGNGYTF. CDR3 bases: TGCGCCAGCAGCTTCGGACAGGGTAACGGCTACACCTTC.

This rearrangement joins TRBV18 to TRBJ1-1, with D possibly matching TRBD1 (5 bases). The germline V gene has CDR1 KGHSH and CDR2 LQKENI. The CDR3 has 17 amino acids. V lost 2 bases and J 0 bases, leaving 16 bases between the germline ends. This CDR3 is CASSPEVRGRMNTEAFF. In DNA form, the CDR3 reads TGTGCCAGCTCACCAGAGGTCCGGGGACGAATGAACACTGAAGCTTTCTTT.

The V gene is TRBV27, the J gene TRBJ2-1, with TRBD2 matching 7 bases. Per the germline V gene, CDR1 is MNHEY and CDR2 is SMNVEV (reference sequence). The V and J ends lost 3 bases and 6 bases, in that order; junction bases with no gene match: 5. The length of the CDR3 is 14 residues. CDR3 sequence: CASSFWTSRNEQFF. In DNA, the CDR3 is TGTGCCAGCAGTTTTTGGACTAGTCGCAATGAGCAGTTCTTC.

This clone was found a few times. The V and J genes are TRBV28 and TRBJ2-2; D not resolved. The CDR3 is made up of 13 amino acids. V was cut by 3 bases and J by 8 bases, with 10 bases left in between. CDR1 and CDR2 (germline): MDHEN, SYDVKM. The CDR3 is CASSFWVSGELFF. CDR3 bases: TGTGCCAGCAGTTTCTGGGTGTCTGGGGAGCTGTTTTTT.

This clone was picked up one time. The chain is built from TRBV5-1 and TRBJ2-7; D possibly uses TRBD1 or TRBD2 (5 bases each). CDR3 size: 15 residues. Germline V lookup: CDR1 SGHRS, CDR2 YFSETQ. The germline V and J ends were trimmed by 0 bases and 3 bases, with 13 bases remaining between them. This chain's CDR3 is CASSLAVWGSYEQYF. The CDR3 coding sequence is TGCGCCAGCAGCTTGGCCGTTTGGGGGAGCTACGAGCAGTACTTC.

Only one count was recorded for this clone. This chain joins TRBV3-1 (or the pseudogene TRBV3-2) and TRBJ1-1; D uncertain. The germline CDR1 and CDR2 sequences are LGHDT and YNNKEL (reference sequence). Trimming removed 4 bases from V and 1 base from J, with 10 bases in between. The CDR3 spans 14 residues. CDR3 loop: CASSPRRENTEAFF. CDR3 coding DNA: TGTGCCAGCAGCCCTAGAAGGGAGAACACTGAAGCTTTCTTT.

The rearrangement joins TRBV24-1 to TRBJ2-2, with 8 bases identical to TRBD1. Germline V gene lookup returns CDR1 KGHDR and CDR2 SFDVKD. CDR3 size: 14 residues. Trimming took 10 bases from V and 1 from J; bases not matched to a gene: 4. DNA of the CDR3: TGTGCCACATCCGGGACAGGGAACACCGGGGAGCTGTTTTTT. Translation: CATSGTGNTGELFF.

V gene TRBV13 combines with J gene TRBJ1-4, with D unclear. Germline V gene sequence: CDR1 PRHDT, CDR2 FYEKMQ (reference sequence). The V end lost 0 bases, the J end lost 4 bases, and 3 bases lay between the germline ends. This CDR3 contains 13 residues. CDR3 bases: TGTGCCAGCAGCTTAGGGAATAATGAAAAACTGTTTTTT. This codes for CASSLGNNEKLFF.

V usage is TRBV4-2 and J usage is TRBJ1-1, with D unclear. Germline values: CDR1 LGHNA, CDR2 YNFKEQ. V lost 2 bases, J lost 3 bases, and 10 bases lay in between. The CDR3 spans 14 residues. DNA for the CDR3: TGTGCCAGCAGCCAATCGTTGGCGGACACTGAAGCTTTCTTT. This translates into CASSQSLADTEAFF.

The chain carries TRBV16 and TRBJ2-1; 7 positions agree with TRBD1. In germline, CDR1 is KGHSY, CDR2 FQNENV. This CDR3 has 14 amino acids. V gave up 2 bases and J gave up 6 bases; unmatched junction bases: 4. The CDR3 loop reads CASSQVGTVNEQFF. CDR3 coding DNA: TGTGCCAGCAGCCAAGTGGGGACAGTCAATGAGCAGTTCTTC.

V is TRBV5-1 and J is TRBJ2-3; possibly TRBD1 or TRBD2 for D (5 bases each). This CDR3 has 14 amino acids. CDR1 is SGHRS and CDR2 is YFSETQ in the germline V gene. Trimming cost V 7 bases and J 4 bases, with 16 bases left between them. CDR3 sequence: CASGNGDGADTQYF. The CDR3 bases are TGCGCCAGCGGGAACGGGGACGGTGCAGATACGCAGTATTTT.

This chain links TRBV11-2 with TRBJ2-3; D not certain. The CDR3 has 12 amino acids. With 5 bases removed from V and 4 bases from J, the gap between germline ends came to 7 bases. The germline CDR1 and CDR2 sequences are SGHAT and FQNNGV. The CDR3 spells CASSLPPDTQYF. In DNA, the CDR3 is TGTGCCAGCAGCCTCCCCCCAGATACGCAGTATTTT.

This chain connects TRBV9 to TRBJ1-3, with TRBD1 matching 10 bases. The V and J ends lost 4 bases and 2 bases, in that order; junction bases with no gene match: 3. In germline, CDR1 is SGDLS, CDR2 YYNGEE. The CDR3 runs 15 residues. In DNA, the CDR3 is TGTGCCAGCAGCTGGGGACAGGGGCCTGGAAACACCATATATTTT. Its translation is CASSWGQGPGNTIYF.

This chain links TRBV28 with TRBJ2-7, with D maybe TRBD1 (6 bases). V shed 5 bases and J shed 2 bases, with 10 bases lying between them. This CDR3 has 13 amino acids. CDR1 MDHEN and CDR2 SYDVKM come from the germline V gene. The CDR3 spells CASSPGTTYEQYF. CDR3 DNA: TGTGCCAGCAGTCCGGGGACAACCTACGAGCAGTACTTC.

CDR3 residues: CASSFPADTQYF. The CDR3 DNA sequence: TGTGCCAGCAGCTTCCCTGCGGATACGCAGTATTTT. This chain joins TRBV7-9 and TRBJ2-3; D remains unclear. Looked up from germline, CDR1 is SEHNR and CDR2 is FQNEAQ (reference sequence). CDR3 length: 12 amino acids. With 3 bases removed from V and 6 bases from J, the gap between germline ends came to 7 bases.

As DNA, the CDR3 is TGTGCCAGCAGCCCCTCTGGGAACTCTGGGGCCAACGTCCTGACTTTC. This translates into CASSPSGNSGANVLTF. This rearrangement joins TRBV11-2 to TRBJ2-6; D is ambiguous. CDR3 length equals 16 residues. From germline, CDR1 is SGHAT and CDR2 FQNNGV. Trimming left V 5 bases short and J 0 bases short, with 11 bases between. Together with reference TRBV11-2 and TRBJ2-6, the CDR3 gives the full variable domain: EAGVAQSPRYKIIEKRQSVAFWCNPISGHATLYWYQQILGQGPKLLIQFQNNGVVDDSQLPKDRFSAERLKGVDSTLKIQPAKLEDSAVYLCASSPSGNSGANVLTFGAGSRLTVL.

The chain links TRBV6-5 to TRBJ1-1; TRBD1 is a possible D gene (6 bases). V lost 6 bases and J lost 4, with 18 bases in between. The CDR3 contains 15 residues. Germline CDR1 and CDR2: MNHEY and SVGAGI. The CDR3 DNA is TGTGCCAGCAGAACATACAGGGAGAGGAGCACTGAAGCTTTCTTT. Protein product: CASRTYRERSTEAFF.

The chain joins TRBV5-1 to TRBJ2-1; D is unclear. Trimming took off 1 base at V and 5 bases at J, with 10 bases between the two ends. CDR1 SGHRS and CDR2 YFSETQ come from the germline V gene. The length of the CDR3 is 14 residues. Written as DNA, the CDR3 is TGCGCCAGCAGCTTGAACATACCTAACAATGAGCAGTTCTTC. Protein product: CASSLNIPNNEQFF.

The V call is TRBV7-6, the J call TRBJ2-2, with 9 bases fitting TRBD1. CDR1 and CDR2 from the germline V gene are SGHVS and FNYEAQ. CDR3 length equals 15 residues. With V trimmed by 4 bases and J by 4 bases, 4 bases remained unmatched. The CDR3 nucleotides are TGTGCCAGCAGCTCCGGGACAGGGACCACCGGGGAGCTGTTTTTT. Encoded protein: CASSSGTGTTGELFF.